These 29 T cell receptor beta chains originate from one sample sequenced in a study of blood T cell repertoires in COVID-19. Only in-frame clones appear in the TCRdb table, and some are missing; sequencing was by immunoSEQ multiplex PCR. This table has over 200,000 clones, 86% appearing once. The sample was peripheral blood. These receptors were taken from a man aged 50 or older with COVID-19, enrolled during active disease.

The V gene is TRBV9, the J gene TRBJ2-5; D is unresolved. This CDR3 contains 14 residues. Germline lookup yields CDR1 SGDLS and CDR2 YYNGEE. Trimming took 0 bases from V and 5 from J, leaving 11 bases between them. CDR3 residues: CASSVGHLRETQYF. CDR3 DNA sequence: TGTGCCAGCAGCGTAGGTCACTTACGGGAGACCCAGTACTTC.

The rearrangement uses TRBV3-1 (or the pseudogene TRBV3-2) and TRBJ2-3; 15 positions agree with TRBD2. The CDR3 runs to 16 residues. Unmatched junction bases numbered 3, after V lost 0 bases and J lost 8 bases. Per the germline V gene, CDR1 is LGHDT and CDR2 is YNNKEL (reference sequence). CDR3 sequence (DNA): TGTGCCAGCAGCCAAGACAGGACTAGCGGGAGGGCTACGCAGTATTTT. Amino acids: CASSQDRTSGRATQYF.

The chain joins TRBV5-1 to TRBJ2-3; 14 bases line up with TRBD2. The CDR3 runs to 18 residues. The V segment lost 2 bases and the J segment 3 bases; nucleotides outside the gene matches: 8. CDR1 and CDR2 from the germline V gene are SGHRS and YFSETQ. This CDR3 reads CASSLPGTSGRGTDTQYF. CDR3 nucleotide sequence: TGCGCCAGCAGCTTACCCGGGACTAGCGGGAGAGGGACAGATACGCAGTATTTT.

The chain employs TRBV28 and TRBJ2-5; 8 bases map to TRBD2. The CDR3 spans 15 residues. Germline V lookup: CDR1 MDHEN, CDR2 SYDVKM. J was trimmed by 4 bases and V by 6 bases; bases with no gene match: 10. The CDR3 DNA reads as TGTGCCAGCAGCCCTGACTTAGCGGGGCGAGAGACCCAGTACTTC. As protein: CASSPDLAGRETQYF.

The V gene is TRBV19, the J gene TRBJ1-6, with D perhaps TRBD1 (6 bases). Trimming took off 6 bases at V and 10 bases at J, with 16 bases between the two ends. The germline V gene encodes CDR1 LNHDA and CDR2 SQIVND (reference sequence). This CDR3 is built from 14 residues. For the CDR3, the DNA is TGTGCCAGTAGCCAAACACAGGGAGTGTCACCCCTCCACTTT. It is translated as CASSQTQGVSPLHF.

This clone has just a few counts. The chain uses TRBV15 and TRBJ1-5, with D uncertain. V lost 1 base, J lost 5 bases, and 9 bases lay in between. The germline gives CDR1 LNHNV, CDR2 YYDKDF (reference sequence). CDR3 length: 14 amino acids. CDR3 sequence: CATSRAYGDQPQHF. As DNA, the CDR3 is TGTGCCACCAGCAGAGCCTACGGGGATCAGCCCCAGCATTTT.

The chain combines TRBV11-2 with TRBJ2-6; D unresolved. V gave up 7 bases and J gave up 0 bases, with 10 bases separating them. Germline V CDR1 and CDR2: SGHAT, FQNNGV. There are 15 residues in the CDR3. In nucleotides, the CDR3 is TGTGCCAGCACCTCTATTTCCTCTGGGGCCAACGTCCTGACTTTC. It yields the protein CASTSISSGANVLTF.

V gene TRBV30 combines with J gene TRBJ1-3; D is unresolved. The V end was cut by 1 base, the J end by 7 bases, with 17 bases between. The V gene's germline CDR1 is GTSNPN and CDR2 SVGIG (reference sequence). The CDR3 runs 15 residues. The DNA of the CDR3 is TGTGCCTGGAGTGCTCACGAGACTCGAGGTAACACCATATATTTT. It is translated as CAWSAHETRGNTIYF.

This chain links TRBV5-1 with TRBJ1-5, with D possibly matching TRBD1 (5 bases). The CDR3 extends over 13 amino acids. Germline CDR1 SGHRS, CDR2 YFSETQ. Trimming took 7 bases from V and 6 from J, leaving 14 bases between them. The CDR3 loop is CASFPLTVQPQHF. The CDR3 bases are TGCGCCAGCTTTCCCTTGACAGTTCAGCCCCAGCATTTT.

This chain uses TRBV11-2 with TRBJ2-6; no definite D call. Trimming removed 5 bases at V and 0 bases at J, with 11 bases between. The germline gives CDR1 SGHAT, CDR2 FQNNGV. The CDR3 covers 16 residues. The CDR3 here is CASSPLPLSGANVLTF. CDR3 sequence (DNA): TGTGCCAGCAGCCCACTTCCCCTCTCTGGGGCCAACGTCCTGACTTTC. The full variable domain, completed using reference TRBV11-2 and TRBJ2-6, is EAGVAQSPRYKIIEKRQSVAFWCNPISGHATLYWYQQILGQGPKLLIQFQNNGVVDDSQLPKDRFSAERLKGVDSTLKIQPAKLEDSAVYLCASSPLPLSGANVLTFGAGSRLTVL.

The V call is TRBV2, the J call TRBJ2-5; 12 positions agree with TRBD2. Germline CDR1 SNHLY, CDR2 FYNNEI. The CDR3 totals 17 residues. The junction had 11 bases not matched to a gene; V was cut back by 7 bases and J by 2 bases. The CDR3 DNA reads TGTGCCAGCACTTCGACTAGCGGGGGTCGTCGGCAAGAGACCCAGTACTTC. It yields the protein CASTSTSGGRRQETQYF.

The CDR3 loop is CASSQDLDTQYF. The CDR3 bases are TGTGCCAGCAGCCAAGATCTGGATACGCAGTATTTT. V and J are TRBV4-2 and TRBJ2-3; D is ambiguous. This CDR3 contains 12 residues. Between the trimmed V and J ends, which lost 0 bases and 6 bases, there was a span of 4 bases. Germline V gene lookup returns CDR1 LGHNA and CDR2 YNFKEQ.

The rearrangement links TRBV6-5 to TRBJ2-1, with a tentative D call TRBD2 (5 bases). With 0 bases removed from V and 7 bases from J, the gap between germline ends came to 13 bases. CDR1 and CDR2 from the germline V gene are MNHEY and SVGAGI. The CDR3 totals 15 residues. Here the CDR3 reads CASSYSIGVQNEQFF. CDR3 nucleotide sequence: TGTGCCAGCAGTTACTCGATCGGGGTACAAAATGAGCAGTTCTTC.

Regarding this clone: Other DNA sequences from this sample encode an identical CDR3 as well. The rearrangement joins TRBV4-2 to TRBJ2-7, with 7 bases that match TRBD1. This CDR3 spans 14 amino acids. In germline, CDR1 is LGHNA, CDR2 YNFKEQ. The V gene end was trimmed by 1 base and the J gene end by 2 bases; junction bases not matched to a gene: 2. For the CDR3, the DNA is TGTGCCAGCAGCCAAGGACAGGGCGCCTACGAGCAGTACTTC. This gives the protein CASSQGQGAYEQYF.

The chain recombines TRBV2 with TRBJ2-1; a weak D match, TRBD2 (6 bases). Germline-derived CDR1 and CDR2 are SNHLY and FYNNEI. V gave up 0 bases and J gave up 6 bases, with 15 bases separating them. The CDR3 loop spans 16 amino acids. CDR3 region: CASSEALRDFSNEQFF. The CDR3 nucleotides are TGTGCCAGCAGTGAAGCGCTTCGGGACTTCAGCAATGAGCAGTTCTTC.

This chain connects TRBV19 to TRBJ2-3, with D unresolved. This CDR3 is built from 14 residues. Trimming cost V 1 base and J 2 bases, with 7 bases left between them. Per germline, CDR1 LNHDA and CDR2 SQIVND (reference sequence). CDR3 coding DNA: TGTGCCAGTAGTATAGGTTCAGACACAGATACGCAGTATTTT. Translated: CASSIGSDTDTQYF.

J is TRBJ1-5 and V is TRBV7-3; D may be TRBD1 (6 bases). The CDR3 has 15 amino acids. V gave up 0 bases and J gave up 6 bases, with 12 bases separating them. In germline, CDR1 is SGHTA, CDR2 FQGTGA. CDR3 sequence reads: CASSLTGGGGQPQHF. The CDR3 coding sequence is TGTGCCAGCAGCTTAACCGGAGGGGGGGGTCAGCCCCAGCATTTT.

V usage is TRBV21-1 and J usage is TRBJ2-3; the table's D call of TRBD2 was not tested on the DNA. TRBV21-1 is a known pseudogene. This CDR3 has 16 amino acids. The CDR3 DNA reads TGTGCCAGCAGCAAAGCTGGGCGGGAGAAGGTAGATACGCAGTATTTT. Its protein product is CASSKAGREKVDTQYF.

The rearrangement uses TRBV30 and TRBJ2-2; 7 bases align to TRBD1. J lost 4 bases, V lost 0 bases, and 5 bases had no gene match. There are 15 residues in the CDR3. Germline V gene lookup returns CDR1 GTSNPN and CDR2 SVGIG (reference sequence). CDR3 in amino acids: CAWSVTGEFTGELFF. The CDR3 DNA sequence: TGTGCCTGGAGTGTAACAGGGGAGTTCACCGGGGAGCTGTTTTTT.

The V gene is TRBV7-2, the J gene TRBJ2-5; D is undetermined. The germline V and J ends were trimmed by 6 bases and 4 bases, with 9 bases remaining between them. The CDR3 extends over 12 amino acids. Germline CDR1 and CDR2: SGHTA and FQGNSA. The DNA of the CDR3 is TGTGCCAGCAGAGCTTACGGAGAGACCCAGTACTTC. Protein: CASRAYGETQYF.

The V gene is TRBV2, the J gene TRBJ1-5; no clear D. The CDR3 is 16 amino acids. Germline CDR1 and CDR2: SNHLY and FYNNEI. With 4 bases removed from V and 1 base from J, the gap between germline ends came to 14 bases. CDR3 residues: CASSASEIRSNQPQHF. The CDR3 nucleotides read TGTGCCAGCAGTGCTTCTGAGATCAGGAGCAATCAGCCCCAGCATTTT.

The chain employs TRBV7-2 and TRBJ2-1; 7 nucleotides agree with TRBD2. CDR1 and CDR2 (germline): SGHTA, FQGNSA. The CDR3 loop spans 15 amino acids. The junction had 4 bases not matched to a gene; V was cut back by 1 base and J by 4 bases. The CDR3, as DNA: TGTGCCAGCAGCTTAGGGCCTAGCGGATACAATGAGCAGTTCTTC. Encoded protein: CASSLGPSGYNEQFF.

This clone was observed once. J is TRBJ2-1 and V is TRBV6-2 or TRBV6-3; the match to TRBD2 covers 7 bases. V lost 2 bases and J lost 3; bases outside the gene matches: 1. Per germline, CDR1 MNHEY and CDR2 SVGEGT. This CDR3 has 14 amino acids. The CDR3 is CASSYAGVYNEQFF. CDR3 bases: TGTGCCAGCAGTTACGCGGGAGTCTACAATGAGCAGTTCTTC.

As to this clone: The sample contains more than one DNA sequence encoding this CDR3. For the CDR3, the DNA is TGTGCCAGCTCACCGCTACAGGGACCAAATCAGCCCCAGCATTTT. It codes for CASSPLQGPNQPQHF. V and J are TRBV18 and TRBJ1-5, with D tentatively TRBD1 (6 bases). The CDR3 is made up of 15 amino acids. The V gene lost 3 bases and the J gene lost 4 bases, with 13 bases spanning the gap. CDR1 and CDR2 from the germline V gene are KGHSH and LQKENI.

The rearrangement uses TRBV29-1 and TRBJ1-1; 8 bases line up with TRBD1. Germline V gene data show CDR1 as SQVTM and CDR2 as ANQGSEA. The CDR3 covers 14 residues. V was pared by 2 bases and J by 4 bases, with 6 bases of the junction left unmatched. CDR3 bases: TGCAGCGTTGAACCCCAGGGGGCAGGCACTGAAGCTTTCTTT. It is translated as CSVEPQGAGTEAFF. Complete variable domain (other parts from reference TRBV29-1 and TRBJ1-1): SAVISQKPSRDICQRGTSLTIQCQVDSQVTMMFWYRQQPGQSLTLIATANQGSEATYESGFVIDKFPISRPNLTFSTLTVSNMSPEDSSIYLCSVEPQGAGTEAFFGQGTRLTVV.

This chain uses TRBV3-1 (or the pseudogene TRBV3-2) with TRBJ1-2; 10 bases are shared with TRBD1. There are 12 residues in the CDR3. Germline V gene lookup returns CDR1 LGHDT and CDR2 YNNKEL (reference sequence). The V and J ends lost 6 bases and 7 bases, in that order; junction bases with no gene match: 2. The CDR3 sequence: CASRGQGSGYTF. In DNA form, the CDR3 reads TGTGCCAGCAGGGGACAGGGGTCTGGCTACACCTTC.

V and J are TRBV19 and TRBJ1-5; perhaps TRBD1 as D (5 bases). CDR1 and CDR2 (germline): LNHDA, SQIVND (reference sequence). This CDR3 has 14 residues. The ends were cut back, 8 bases at V and 0 bases at J, with 11 bases in the middle. For the CDR3, the DNA is TGTGCCAGTCGGACATCCCATAGCAATCAGCCCCAGCATTTT. It codes for CASRTSHSNQPQHF.

DNA for the CDR3: TGTGCCAGCAGTGCGACAGAAGGACTAGCGGGGTTCAATGAGCAGTTCTTC. Translation gives CASSATEGLAGFNEQFF. This chain joins TRBV25-1 and TRBJ2-1; 12 nucleotides line up with TRBD2. The germline CDR1 and CDR2 sequences are MGHDK and SYGVNS. Unmatched junction bases numbered 10, after V lost 4 bases and J lost 6 bases. CDR3 size: 17 residues.

Worth noting for this clone: This sample includes further DNA sequences coding for the same CDR3. The V gene is TRBV7-9, the J gene TRBJ1-1; 10 bases agree with TRBD1. The germline V gene encodes CDR1 SEHNR and CDR2 FQNEAQ (reference sequence). The J segment lost 3 bases and the V segment lost 2 bases, leaving 3 bases of the junction unmatched. The CDR3 contains 15 residues. Here the CDR3 DNA reads TGTGCCAGCAGCTTACGACAGGGGGCCGACACTGAAGCTTTCTTT. Protein sequence: CASSLRQGADTEAFF.